The 2 T cell receptor beta chains below come from one sample, sequenced in a study of blood T cell repertoires in COVID-19. Data came from immunoSEQ multiplex PCR; TCRdb stores just in-frame clones and leaves some out. Here the sample spans about 270,000 clones, approximately 89% being singletons. What was sequenced was PBMCs or T cells enriched from blood (not recorded which). The source of these receptors is a young woman who had recovered from COVID-19.

V and J are TRBV18 and TRBJ2-7, with 11 bases aligning to TRBD1. Germline CDR1 and CDR2: KGHSH and LQKENI. The V segment lost 4 bases and the J segment 2 bases; nucleotides outside the gene matches: 1. The length of the CDR3 is 14 residues. DNA for the CDR3: TGTGCCAGCTCACAGGGACAGGGGGCCTACGAGCAGTACTTC. Protein: CASSQGQGAYEQYF.

CDR3: CSASKDPGGYEQYF. The CDR3 DNA is TGCAGTGCTAGTAAAGATCCCGGCGGCTACGAGCAGTACTTC. The chain has TRBV20-1 and TRBJ2-7; D is unclear. V lost 3 bases to trimming and J lost 3 bases, with 15 bases between them. The CDR3 totals 14 residues. In germline, CDR1 is DFQATT, CDR2 SNEGSKA (reference sequence).